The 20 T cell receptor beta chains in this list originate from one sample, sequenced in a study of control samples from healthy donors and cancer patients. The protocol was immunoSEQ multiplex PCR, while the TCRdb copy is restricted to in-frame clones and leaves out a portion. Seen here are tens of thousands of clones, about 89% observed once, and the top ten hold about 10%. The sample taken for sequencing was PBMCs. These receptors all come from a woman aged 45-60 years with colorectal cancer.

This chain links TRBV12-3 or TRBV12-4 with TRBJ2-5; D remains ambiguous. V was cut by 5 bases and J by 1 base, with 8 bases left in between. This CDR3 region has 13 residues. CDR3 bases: TGTGCCAGCAGTCCCCGGATCCAAGAGACCCAGTACTTC. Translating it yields CASSPRIQETQYF.

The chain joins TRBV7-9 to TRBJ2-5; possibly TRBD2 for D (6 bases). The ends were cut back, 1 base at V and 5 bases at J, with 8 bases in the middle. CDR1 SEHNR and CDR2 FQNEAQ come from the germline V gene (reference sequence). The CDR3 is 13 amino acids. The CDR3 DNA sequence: TGTGCCAGCAGCTTAGGACTAGAGGAGACCCAGTACTTC. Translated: CASSLGLEETQYF.

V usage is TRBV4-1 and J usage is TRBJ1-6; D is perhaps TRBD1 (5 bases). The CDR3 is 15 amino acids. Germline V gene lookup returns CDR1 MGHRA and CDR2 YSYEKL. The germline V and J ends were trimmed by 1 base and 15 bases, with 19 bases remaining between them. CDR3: CASSQAPGRGLLLHF. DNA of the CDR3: TGCGCCAGCAGCCAAGCCCCGGGGAGGGGTCTACTCCTCCACTTT.

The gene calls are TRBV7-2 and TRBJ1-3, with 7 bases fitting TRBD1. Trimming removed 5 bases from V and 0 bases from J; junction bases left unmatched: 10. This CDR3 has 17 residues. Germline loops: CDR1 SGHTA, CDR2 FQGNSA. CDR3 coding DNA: TGTGCCAGCAGCCCAAAAGGAGCAGGGGGCTCTGGAAACACCATATATTTT. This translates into CASSPKGAGGSGNTIYF.

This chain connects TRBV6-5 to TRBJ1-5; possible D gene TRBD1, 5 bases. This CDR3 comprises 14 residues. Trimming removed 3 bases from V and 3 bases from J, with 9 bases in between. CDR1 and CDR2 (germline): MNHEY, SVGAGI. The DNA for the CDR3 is TGTGCCAGCAGTTATAGCAGGGTCAATCAGCCCCAGCATTTT. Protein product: CASSYSRVNQPQHF.

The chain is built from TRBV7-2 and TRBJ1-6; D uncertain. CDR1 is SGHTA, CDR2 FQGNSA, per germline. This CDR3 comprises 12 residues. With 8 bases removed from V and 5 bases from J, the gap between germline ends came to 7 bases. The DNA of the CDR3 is TGTGCCAGCGGTCGGAATAATTCACCCCTCCACTTT. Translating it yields CASGRNNSPLHF.

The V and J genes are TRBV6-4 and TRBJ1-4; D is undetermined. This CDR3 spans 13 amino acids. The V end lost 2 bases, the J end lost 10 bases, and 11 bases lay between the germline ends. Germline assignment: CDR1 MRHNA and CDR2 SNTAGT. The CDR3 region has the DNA TGTGCCAGCAGTGACCAGCTATGGGGAAAACTGTTTTTT. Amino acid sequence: CASSDQLWGKLFF.

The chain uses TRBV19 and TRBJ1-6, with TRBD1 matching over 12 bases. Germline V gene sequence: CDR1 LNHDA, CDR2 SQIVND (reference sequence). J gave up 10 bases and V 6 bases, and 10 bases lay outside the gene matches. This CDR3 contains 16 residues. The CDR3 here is CASRNRDRGLESPLHF. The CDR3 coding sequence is TGTGCCAGTAGGAACCGGGACAGGGGGCTGGAGTCACCCCTCCACTTT.

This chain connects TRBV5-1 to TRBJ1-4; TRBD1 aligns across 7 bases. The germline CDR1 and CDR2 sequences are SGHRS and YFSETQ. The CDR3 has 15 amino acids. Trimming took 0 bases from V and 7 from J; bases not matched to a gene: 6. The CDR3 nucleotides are TGCGCCAGCAGCTTGGAGGGGGCTAAGGTTGAAAAACTGTTTTTT. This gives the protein CASSLEGAKVEKLFF. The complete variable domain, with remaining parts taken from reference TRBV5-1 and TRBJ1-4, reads KAGVTQTPRYLIKTRGQQVTLSCSPISGHRSVSWYQQTPGQGLQFLFEYFSETQRNKGNFPGRFSGRQFSNSRSEMNVSTLELGDSALYLCASSLEGAKVEKLFFGSGTQLSVL.

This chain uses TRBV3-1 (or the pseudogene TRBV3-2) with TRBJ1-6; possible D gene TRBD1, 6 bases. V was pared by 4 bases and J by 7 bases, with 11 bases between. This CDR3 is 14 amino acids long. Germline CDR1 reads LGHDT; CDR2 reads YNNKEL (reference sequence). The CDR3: CASSLGTKNSPLHF. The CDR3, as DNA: TGTGCCAGCAGCCTCGGGACAAAAAATTCACCCCTCCACTTT.

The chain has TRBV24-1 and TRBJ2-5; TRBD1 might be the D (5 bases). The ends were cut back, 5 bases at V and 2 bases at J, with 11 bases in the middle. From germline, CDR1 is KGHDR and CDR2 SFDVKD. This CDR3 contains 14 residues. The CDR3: CATSAPGQQETQYF. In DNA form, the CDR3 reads TGTGCCACCAGTGCCCCAGGGCAGCAAGAGACCCAGTACTTC.

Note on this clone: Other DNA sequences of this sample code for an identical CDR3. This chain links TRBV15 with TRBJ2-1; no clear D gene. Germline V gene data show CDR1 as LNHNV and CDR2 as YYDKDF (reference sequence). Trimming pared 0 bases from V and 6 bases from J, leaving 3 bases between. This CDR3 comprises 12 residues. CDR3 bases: TGTGCCACCAGCAGAGACTCCAATGAGCAGTTCTTC. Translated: CATSRDSNEQFF.

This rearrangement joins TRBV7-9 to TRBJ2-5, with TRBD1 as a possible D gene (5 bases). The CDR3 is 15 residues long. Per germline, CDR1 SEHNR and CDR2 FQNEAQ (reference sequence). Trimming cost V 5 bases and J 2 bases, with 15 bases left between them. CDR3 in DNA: TGTGCCAGCAGCGAAAACCGACAGCGACAAGAGACCCAGTACTTC. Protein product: CASSENRQRQETQYF.

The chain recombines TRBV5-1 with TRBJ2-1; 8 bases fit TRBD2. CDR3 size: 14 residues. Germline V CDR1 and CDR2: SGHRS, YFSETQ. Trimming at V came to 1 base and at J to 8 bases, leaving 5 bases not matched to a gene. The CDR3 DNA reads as TGCGCCAGCAGCTTGCGGGGGGGCGGCGATGAGCAGTTCTTC. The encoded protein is CASSLRGGGDEQFF.

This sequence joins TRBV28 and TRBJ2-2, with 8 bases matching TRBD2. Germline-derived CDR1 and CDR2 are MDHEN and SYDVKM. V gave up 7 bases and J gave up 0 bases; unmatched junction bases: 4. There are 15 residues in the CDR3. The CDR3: CASTGRATNTGELFF. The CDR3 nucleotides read TGTGCCAGCACCGGGAGGGCGACGAACACCGGGGAGCTGTTTTTT.

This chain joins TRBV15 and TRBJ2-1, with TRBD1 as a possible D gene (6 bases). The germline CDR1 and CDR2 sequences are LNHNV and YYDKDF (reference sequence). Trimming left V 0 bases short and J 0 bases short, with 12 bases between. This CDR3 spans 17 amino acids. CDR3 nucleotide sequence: TGTGCCACCAGCAGAGATGGGGTAGGGGGCTCCTACAATGAGCAGTTCTTC. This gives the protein CATSRDGVGGSYNEQFF.

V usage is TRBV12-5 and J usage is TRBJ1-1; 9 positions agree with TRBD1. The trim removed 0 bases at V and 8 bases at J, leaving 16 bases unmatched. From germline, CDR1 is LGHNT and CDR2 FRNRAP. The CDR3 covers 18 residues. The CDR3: CASGLVRGLVGTGSEAFF. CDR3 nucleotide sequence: TGTGCTAGTGGTTTGGTAAGGGGGCTGGTCGGGACAGGGAGCGAAGCTTTCTTT.

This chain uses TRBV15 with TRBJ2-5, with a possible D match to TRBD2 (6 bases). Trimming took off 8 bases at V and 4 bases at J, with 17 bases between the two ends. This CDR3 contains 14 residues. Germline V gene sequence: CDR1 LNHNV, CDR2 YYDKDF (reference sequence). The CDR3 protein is CATAPWPGVETQYF. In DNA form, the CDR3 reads TGTGCCACCGCCCCATGGCCGGGGGTAGAGACCCAGTACTTC.

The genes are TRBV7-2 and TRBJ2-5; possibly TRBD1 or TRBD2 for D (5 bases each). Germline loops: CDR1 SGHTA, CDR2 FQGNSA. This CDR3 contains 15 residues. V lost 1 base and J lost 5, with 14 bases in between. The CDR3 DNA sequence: TGTGCCAGCAGCTTAGTTTGGGAAGAGGGGGAGACCCAGTACTTC. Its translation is CASSLVWEEGETQYF. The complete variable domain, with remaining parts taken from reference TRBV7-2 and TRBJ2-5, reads GAGVSQSPSNKVTEKGKDVELRCDPISGHTALYWYRQSLGQGLEFLIYFQGNSAPDKSGLPSDRFSAERTGGSVSTLTIQRTQQEDSAVYLCASSLVWEEGETQYFGPGTRLLVL.

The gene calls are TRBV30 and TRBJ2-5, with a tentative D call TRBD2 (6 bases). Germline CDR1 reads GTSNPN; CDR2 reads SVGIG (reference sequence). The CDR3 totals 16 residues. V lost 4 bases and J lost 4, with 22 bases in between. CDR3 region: CAWMTGIGTGGETQYF. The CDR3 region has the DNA TGTGCCTGGATGACCGGGATAGGGACTGGAGGAGAGACCCAGTACTTC.